Reported below is one TCR beta chain. Antigen unknown. A much bigger clone sits one base away, suggesting this may be a read error. These data are taken from a study of T cells in Graves' hyperthyroidism and ophthalmopathy. Orbital computed tomography, thyroid ultrasound, serum thyroxine and TRAb, and clinical symptoms together informed the diagnoses. This CDR3 contains 14 residues. CDR1 is MDHEN and CDR2 is SYDVKM in the germline V gene. Study findings and constraints: Most expanded thyroid clonotypes above 0.001 recurred in blood.

The CDR3 regions of TCR beta were amplified from RNA transcripts. TCR CDR3 regions were first amplified by RT-PCR with HTBI primers. A single record per CDR3 protein comes from TCRdb applying MiXCR to the multiplex PCR reads. The data contain 550,000 to 800,000 distinct CDR3 sequences, roughly a sixth of them singletons. What was sequenced was blood. The source is a man aged 45-60 years with Graves' hyperthyroidism. V is TRBV28 and J is TRBJ2-7, with a weak D call TRBD1 (5 bases). For the CDR3, the DNA is TGTCCCAGCAGTTTAGTGGGGCCATTCTACGAGCAGTACTTC. Translated, it gives CPSSLVGPFYEQYF. Combining the CDR3 with reference TRBV28 and TRBJ2-7 gives the whole variable domain DVKVTQSSRYLVKRTGEKVFLECVQDMDHENMFWYRQDPGLGLRLIYFSYDVKMKEKGDIPEGYSVSREKKERFSLILESASTNQTSMYLCPSSLVGPFYEQYFGPGTRLTVT.